This entry concerns a single T cell receptor (beta chain). Its matching antigen is unknown. This record belongs to a study of OX40 agonist ivuxolimab in advanced cancers. The overall study: At just under 85% male, the cohort had a mean age of approximately 64 years, ranging from about 23 to 79.

Whole-study findings and limits: CD4+ and CD8+ T cells in blood underwent clonal expansion by week 6 at 0.1 to 3.0 mg/kg.

With autoimmune disease history or systemic immunosuppression, patients were excluded. TCRdb's table, derived via immunoSEQ multiplex PCR, lists solely in-frame clones and lacks some. The sample lists roughly 89,000 clones; approximately 91% were seen once. This TCR came from an adult with an advanced solid tumor such as melanoma, head and neck, liver or kidney cancer. Here the sequenced sample was CD4+ or CD8+ T cells sorted from blood, taken in a trial of the OX40 agonist ivuxolimab.

CDR3 DNA: TGTGCCAGCAGTCCTACCGGGACAAGATCCTACAATGAGCAGTTCTTC. Its translation: CASSPTGTRSYNEQFF. The chain carries TRBV5-4 and TRBJ2-1; D is perhaps TRBD1 (6 bases). Trimming cost V 5 bases and J 1 base, with 16 bases left between them. The CDR3 consists of 16 residues. The germline V gene encodes CDR1 SGHNT and CDR2 YYREEE (reference sequence).